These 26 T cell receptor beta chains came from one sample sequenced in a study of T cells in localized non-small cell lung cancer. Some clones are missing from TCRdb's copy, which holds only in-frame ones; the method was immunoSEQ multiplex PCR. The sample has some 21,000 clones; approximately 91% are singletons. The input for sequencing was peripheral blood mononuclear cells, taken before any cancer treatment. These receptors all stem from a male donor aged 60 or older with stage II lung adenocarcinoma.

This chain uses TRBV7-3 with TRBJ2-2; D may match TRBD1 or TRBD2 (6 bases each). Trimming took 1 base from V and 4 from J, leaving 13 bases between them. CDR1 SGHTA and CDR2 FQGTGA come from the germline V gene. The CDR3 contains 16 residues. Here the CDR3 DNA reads TGTGCCAGCAGCTTAAATGGGGGGCGCGCCACCGGGGAGCTGTTTTTT. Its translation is CASSLNGGRATGELFF.

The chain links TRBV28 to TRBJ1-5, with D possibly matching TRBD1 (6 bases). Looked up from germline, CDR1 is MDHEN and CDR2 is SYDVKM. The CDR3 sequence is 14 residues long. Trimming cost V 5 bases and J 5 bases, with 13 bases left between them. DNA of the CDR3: TGTGCCAGCAGTGTGGGGGCGGAGGATCAGCCCCAGCATTTT. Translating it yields CASSVGAEDQPQHF.

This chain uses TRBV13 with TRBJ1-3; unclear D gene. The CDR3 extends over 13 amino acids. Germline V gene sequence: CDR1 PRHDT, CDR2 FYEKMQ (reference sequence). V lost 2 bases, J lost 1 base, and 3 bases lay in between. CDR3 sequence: CASSLSSGNTIYF. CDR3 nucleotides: TGTGCCAGCAGCTTATCTTCTGGAAACACCATATATTTT.

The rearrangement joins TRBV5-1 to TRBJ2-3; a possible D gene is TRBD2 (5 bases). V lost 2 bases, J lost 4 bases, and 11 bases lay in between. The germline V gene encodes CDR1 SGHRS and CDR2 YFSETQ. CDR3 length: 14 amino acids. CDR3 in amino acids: CASSLERTSDTQYF. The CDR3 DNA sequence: TGCGCCAGCAGCTTAGAGCGGACTTCAGATACGCAGTATTTT.

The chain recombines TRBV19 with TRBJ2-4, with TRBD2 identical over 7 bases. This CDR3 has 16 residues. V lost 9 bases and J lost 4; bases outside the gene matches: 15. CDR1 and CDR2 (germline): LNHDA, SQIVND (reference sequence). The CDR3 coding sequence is TGTGCCAGCAGTCGACTAGCTGGGACGATAAAAAACATTCAGTACTTC. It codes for CASSRLAGTIKNIQYF.

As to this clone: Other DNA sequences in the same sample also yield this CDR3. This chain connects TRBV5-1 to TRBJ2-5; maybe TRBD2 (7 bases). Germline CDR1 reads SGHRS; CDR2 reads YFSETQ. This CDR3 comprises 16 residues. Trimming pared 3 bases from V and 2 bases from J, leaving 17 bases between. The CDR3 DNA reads TGCGCCAGCAGCTGGGGGCGGGGCGGGGGACAAGAGACCCAGTACTTC. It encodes CASSWGRGGGQETQYF.

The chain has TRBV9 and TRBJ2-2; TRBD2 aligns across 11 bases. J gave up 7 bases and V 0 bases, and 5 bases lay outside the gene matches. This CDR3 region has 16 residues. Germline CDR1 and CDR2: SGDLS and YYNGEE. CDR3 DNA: TGTGCCAGCAGCGTAGATAGCGGGAGGGAAGGCGGGGAGCTGTTTTTT. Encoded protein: CASSVDSGREGGELFF.

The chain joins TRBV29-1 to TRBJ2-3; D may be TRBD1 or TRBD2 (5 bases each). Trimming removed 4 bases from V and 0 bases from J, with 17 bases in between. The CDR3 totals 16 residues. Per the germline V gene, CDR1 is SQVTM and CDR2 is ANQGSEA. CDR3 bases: TGCAGCGTTGGGGGCGGTAGGACTCCTAGCACAGATACGCAGTATTTT. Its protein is CSVGGGRTPSTDTQYF.

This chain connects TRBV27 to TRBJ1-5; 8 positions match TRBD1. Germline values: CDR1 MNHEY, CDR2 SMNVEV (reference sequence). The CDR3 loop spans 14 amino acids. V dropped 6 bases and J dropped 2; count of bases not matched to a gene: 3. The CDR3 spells CASSLTGGNQPQHF. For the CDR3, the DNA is TGTGCCAGCAGCTTGACAGGGGGCAATCAGCCCCAGCATTTT.

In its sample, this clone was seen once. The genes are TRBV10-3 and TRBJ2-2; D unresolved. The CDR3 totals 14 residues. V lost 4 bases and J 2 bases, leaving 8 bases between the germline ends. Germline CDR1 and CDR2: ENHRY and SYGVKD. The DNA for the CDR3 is TGTGCCATCAGTGGTGGGGTTAACACCGGGGAGCTGTTTTTT. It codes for CAISGGVNTGELFF.

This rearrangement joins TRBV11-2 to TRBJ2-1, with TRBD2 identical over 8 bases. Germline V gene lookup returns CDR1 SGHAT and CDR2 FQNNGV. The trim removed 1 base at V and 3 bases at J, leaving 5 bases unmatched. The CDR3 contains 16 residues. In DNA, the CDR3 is TGTGCCAGCAGCTTAGTGGCGGGAGGATTCTACAATGAGCAGTTCTTC. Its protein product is CASSLVAGGFYNEQFF.

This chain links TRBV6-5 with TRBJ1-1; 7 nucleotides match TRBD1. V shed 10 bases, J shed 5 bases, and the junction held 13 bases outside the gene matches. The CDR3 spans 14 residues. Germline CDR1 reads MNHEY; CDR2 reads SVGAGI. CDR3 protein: CAISHTDRATEAFF. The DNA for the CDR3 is TGTGCCATCAGCCACACAGACAGGGCGACTGAAGCTTTCTTT.

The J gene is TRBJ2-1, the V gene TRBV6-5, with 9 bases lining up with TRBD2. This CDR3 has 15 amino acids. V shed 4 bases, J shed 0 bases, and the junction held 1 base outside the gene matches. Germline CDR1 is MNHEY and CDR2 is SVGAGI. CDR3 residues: CASSFSGSSYNEQFF. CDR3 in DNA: TGTGCCAGCAGTTTTAGCGGGAGCTCCTACAATGAGCAGTTCTTC.

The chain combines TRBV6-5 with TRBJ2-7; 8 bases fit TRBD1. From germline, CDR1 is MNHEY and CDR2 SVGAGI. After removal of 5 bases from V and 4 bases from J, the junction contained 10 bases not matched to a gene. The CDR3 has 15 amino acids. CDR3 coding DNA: TGTGCCAGCAGTCTCGACAGGGGCCGACCATACGAGCAGTACTTC. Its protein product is CASSLDRGRPYEQYF.

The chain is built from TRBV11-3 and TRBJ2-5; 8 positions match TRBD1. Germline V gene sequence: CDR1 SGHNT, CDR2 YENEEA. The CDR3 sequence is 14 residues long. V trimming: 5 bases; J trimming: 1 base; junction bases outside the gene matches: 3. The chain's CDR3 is CASSAGGLQETQYF. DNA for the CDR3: TGTGCCAGCAGCGCAGGGGGCCTCCAAGAGACCCAGTACTTC.

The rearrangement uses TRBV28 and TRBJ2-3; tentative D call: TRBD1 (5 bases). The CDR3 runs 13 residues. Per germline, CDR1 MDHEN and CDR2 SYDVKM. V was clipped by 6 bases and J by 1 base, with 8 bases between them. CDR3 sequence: CASRGHGTDTQYF. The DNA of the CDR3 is TGTGCCAGCAGGGGGCATGGCACAGATACGCAGTATTTT. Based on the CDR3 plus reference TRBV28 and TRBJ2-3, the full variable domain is DVKVTQSSRYLVKRTGEKVFLECVQDMDHENMFWYRQDPGLGLRLIYFSYDVKMKEKGDIPEGYSVSREKKERFSLILESASTNQTSMYLCASRGHGTDTQYFGPGTRLTVL.

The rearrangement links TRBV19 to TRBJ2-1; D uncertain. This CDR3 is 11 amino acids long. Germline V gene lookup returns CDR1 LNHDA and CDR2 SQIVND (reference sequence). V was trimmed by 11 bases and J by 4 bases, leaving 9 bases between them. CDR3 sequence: CASQGYNEQFF. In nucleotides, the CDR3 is TGTGCCTCCCAAGGGTACAATGAGCAGTTCTTC.

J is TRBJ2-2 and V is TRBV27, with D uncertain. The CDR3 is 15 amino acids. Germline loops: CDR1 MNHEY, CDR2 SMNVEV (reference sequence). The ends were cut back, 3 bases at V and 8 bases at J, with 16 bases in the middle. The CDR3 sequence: CASSFRPDLSGELFF. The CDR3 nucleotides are TGTGCCAGCAGTTTCCGGCCAGATCTTAGTGGGGAGCTGTTTTTT.

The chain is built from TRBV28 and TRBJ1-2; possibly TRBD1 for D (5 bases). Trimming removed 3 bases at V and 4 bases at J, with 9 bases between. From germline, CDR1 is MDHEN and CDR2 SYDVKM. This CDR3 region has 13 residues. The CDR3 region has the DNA TGTGCCAGCAGTTTTAAGAGGGGCTATGGCTACACCTTC. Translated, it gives CASSFKRGYGYTF.

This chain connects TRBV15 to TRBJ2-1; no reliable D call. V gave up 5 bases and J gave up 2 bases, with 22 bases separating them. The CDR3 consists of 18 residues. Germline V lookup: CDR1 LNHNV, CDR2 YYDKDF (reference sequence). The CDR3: CATSPAHGFGRTYNEQFF. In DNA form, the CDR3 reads TGTGCCACCAGCCCGGCCCACGGGTTCGGCCGCACCTACAATGAGCAGTTCTTC.

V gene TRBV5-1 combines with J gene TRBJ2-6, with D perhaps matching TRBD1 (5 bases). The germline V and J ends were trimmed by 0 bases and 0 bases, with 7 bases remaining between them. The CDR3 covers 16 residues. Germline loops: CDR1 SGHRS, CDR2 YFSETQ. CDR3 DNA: TGCGCCAGCAGCTTGGGACAGATCTCTGGGGCCAACGTCCTGACTTTC. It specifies CASSLGQISGANVLTF. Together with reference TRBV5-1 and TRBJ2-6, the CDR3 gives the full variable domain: KAGVTQTPRYLIKTRGQQVTLSCSPISGHRSVSWYQQTPGQGLQFLFEYFSETQRNKGNFPGRFSGRQFSNSRSEMNVSTLELGDSALYLCASSLGQISGANVLTFGAGSRLTVL.

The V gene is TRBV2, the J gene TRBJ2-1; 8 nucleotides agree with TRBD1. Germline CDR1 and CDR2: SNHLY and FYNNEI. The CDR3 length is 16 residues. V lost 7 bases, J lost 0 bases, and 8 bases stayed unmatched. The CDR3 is CASKWTGPYSYNEQFF. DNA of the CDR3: TGTGCCAGCAAATGGACAGGGCCATACTCCTACAATGAGCAGTTCTTC.

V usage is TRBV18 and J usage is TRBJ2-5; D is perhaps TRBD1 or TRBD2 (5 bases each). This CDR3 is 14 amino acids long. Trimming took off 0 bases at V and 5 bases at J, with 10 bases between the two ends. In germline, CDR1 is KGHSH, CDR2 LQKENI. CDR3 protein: CASSPPGTRETQYF. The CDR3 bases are TGTGCCAGCTCACCACCAGGGACGAGGGAGACCCAGTACTTC.

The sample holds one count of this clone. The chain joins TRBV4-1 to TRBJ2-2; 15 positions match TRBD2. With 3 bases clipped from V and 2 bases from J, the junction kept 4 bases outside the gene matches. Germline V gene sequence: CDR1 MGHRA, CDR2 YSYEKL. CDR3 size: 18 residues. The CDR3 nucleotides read TGCGCCAGCAGCCAGGGACTAGCGGGAGGACCAAACACCGGGGAGCTGTTTTTT. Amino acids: CASSQGLAGGPNTGELFF.

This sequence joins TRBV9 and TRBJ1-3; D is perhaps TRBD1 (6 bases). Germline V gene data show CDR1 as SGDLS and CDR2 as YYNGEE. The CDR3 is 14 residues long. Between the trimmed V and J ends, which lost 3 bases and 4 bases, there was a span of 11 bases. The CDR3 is CASSAQGSGNTIYF. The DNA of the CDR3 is TGTGCCAGCAGCGCACAGGGTTCGGGAAACACCATATATTTT.

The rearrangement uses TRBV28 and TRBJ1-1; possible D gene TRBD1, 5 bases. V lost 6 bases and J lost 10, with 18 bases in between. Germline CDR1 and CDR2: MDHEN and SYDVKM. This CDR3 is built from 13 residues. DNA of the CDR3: TGTGCCAGCAGCCTGAACCCCAGGGTAGCAGCTTTCTTT. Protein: CASSLNPRVAAFF.